What follows describes a single T cell receptor (beta chain). Method: immunoSEQ multiplex PCR; TCRdb's copy keeps in-frame clones and lacks some. This sample has 150,000 or so clones, with around 87% found just once. These data originate in a study of blood T cell repertoires in COVID-19. Participants were aged roughly 18 to 89 years from around 26 US areas. The germline V and J ends were trimmed by 4 bases and 7 bases, with 10 bases remaining between them. CDR3 length: 13 amino acids. Germline assignment: CDR1 SGHNT and CDR2 YENEEA. Sequenced input: PBMCs or T cells enriched from blood (not recorded which). This chain links TRBV11-3 with TRBJ2-2, with D unresolved. The sequence was collected from a woman between 45 and 60 years old who had recovered from COVID-19. The CDR3 coding sequence is TGTGCCAGCAGCTCCGGTCCAGGCGGGGAGCTGTTTTTT. It codes for CASSSGPGGELFF.